This TCR beta chain was identified in a study of blood T cell repertoires in COVID-19. Only in-frame clones appear in the TCRdb table, and some are missing; sequencing was by immunoSEQ multiplex PCR. Of roughly 12,000 clones listed, about 80% are singletons. Germline loops: CDR1 SGHTA, CDR2 FQGNSA. The length of the CDR3 is 14 residues. V was pared by 1 base and J by 5 bases, with 11 bases between. The receptor was isolated from a man older than 75 with acute or convalescent COVID-19. The V call is TRBV7-2, the J call TRBJ2-5, with a weak D call TRBD2 (6 bases). Input material: peripheral blood. CDR3 in DNA: TGTGCCAGCAGCTTAGGCGGGGCTCGGGAGACCCAGTACTTC. It codes for CASSLGGARETQYF. The complete variable domain, with remaining parts taken from reference TRBV7-2 and TRBJ2-5, reads GAGVSQSPSNKVTEKGKDVELRCDPISGHTALYWYRQSLGQGLEFLIYFQGNSAPDKSGLPSDRFSAERTGGSVSTLTIQRTQQEDSAVYLCASSLGGARETQYFGPGTRLLVL.